The 18 T cell receptor beta chains below all came from one sample that was sequenced in a study of blood T cell repertoires in COVID-19. Repertoires were generated with immunoSEQ multiplex PCR, while TCRdb's copy carries only in-frame clones and drops some. The sample holds about 250,000 clones, over 75% seen once. Sequencing was done on a sample of peripheral blood. The source is a woman aged 40 to 49 who had recovered from COVID-19.

This chain joins TRBV6-5 and TRBJ1-5; D is perhaps TRBD1 (5 bases). V was pared by 2 bases and J by 4 bases, with 9 bases between. The germline gives CDR1 MNHEY, CDR2 SVGAGI. The CDR3 extends over 14 amino acids. The CDR3 loop reads CASSYTQGNQPQHF. The CDR3 DNA sequence: TGTGCCAGCAGTTACACCCAGGGTAATCAGCCCCAGCATTTT.

The rearrangement uses TRBV5-1 and TRBJ2-3; 7 nucleotides line up with TRBD1. The CDR3 length is 17 residues. V lost 5 bases and J lost 3; bases outside the gene matches: 15. CDR1 is SGHRS and CDR2 is YFSETQ in the germline V gene. CDR3 bases: TGCGCCAGCAGGACGCGACAGGGTCCGGGTTCGACAGATACGCAGTATTTT. It yields the protein CASRTRQGPGSTDTQYF. Full variable domain (outside the CDR3, taken from reference TRBV5-1 and TRBJ2-3): KAGVTQTPRYLIKTRGQQVTLSCSPISGHRSVSWYQQTPGQGLQFLFEYFSETQRNKGNFPGRFSGRQFSNSRSEMNVSTLELGDSALYLCASRTRQGPGSTDTQYFGPGTRLTVL.

This rearrangement joins TRBV7-8 to TRBJ1-1; D ambiguous. From germline, CDR1 is SGHVS and CDR2 FQNEAQ. Trimming cost V 0 bases and J 1 base, with 9 bases left between them. The CDR3 consists of 15 residues. CDR3 sequence: CASSLALGRNTEAFF. For the CDR3, the DNA is TGTGCCAGCAGCTTAGCGCTAGGCCGGAACACTGAAGCTTTCTTT. Complete variable domain (other parts from reference TRBV7-8 and TRBJ1-1): GAGVSQSPRYKVAKRGQDVALRCDPISGHVSLFWYQQALGQGPEFLTYFQNEAQLDKSGLPSDRFFAERPEGSVSTLKIQRTQQEDSAVYLCASSLALGRNTEAFFGQGTRLTVV.

This clone was picked up a small number of times. The genes are TRBV10-1 and TRBJ1-2; 8 bases line up with TRBD1. J gave up 6 bases and V 5 bases, and 5 bases lay outside the gene matches. Germline CDR1 WNHNN, CDR2 SYGVQD (reference sequence). The CDR3 has 13 amino acids. CDR3 amino acids: CASSRTGNNGYTF. The CDR3 nucleotides are TGCGCCAGCAGTAGGACAGGGAACAATGGCTACACCTTC.

J is TRBJ1-4 and V is TRBV25-1, with a tentative D call TRBD1 (6 bases). The germline CDR1 and CDR2 sequences are MGHDK and SYGVNS. Trimming shortened V by 1 base and J by 7 bases, and 10 bases separated the two germline ends. The CDR3 loop spans 14 amino acids. In nucleotides, the CDR3 is TGTGCCAGCAGTGAATCCACAGGGACTGAAAAACTGTTTTTT. Residues: CASSESTGTEKLFF.

The V and J genes are TRBV19 and TRBJ1-5; TRBD1 might be the D (6 bases). From germline, CDR1 is LNHDA and CDR2 SQIVND (reference sequence). Deletions cut 7 bases from V and 6 bases from J, with 13 bases between. This CDR3 is built from 13 residues. CDR3 sequence: CASNREFIQPQHF. Written as DNA, the CDR3 is TGTGCCAGTAACAGGGAGTTTATTCAGCCCCAGCATTTT.

The chain couples TRBV19 to TRBJ2-5, with TRBD1 matching 7 bases. This CDR3 region has 15 residues. V lost 4 bases, J lost 0 bases, and 5 bases stayed unmatched. Germline V gives CDR1 LNHDA, CDR2 SQIVND (reference sequence). The CDR3 region is CASSTPGQYQETQYF. The CDR3 DNA sequence: TGTGCCAGTAGTACCCCGGGACAGTACCAAGAGACCCAGTACTTC.

The V and J genes are TRBV3-1 (or the pseudogene TRBV3-2) and TRBJ1-5; 9 positions agree with TRBD1. V was clipped by 0 bases and J by 5 bases; unmatched bases: 8. Germline V CDR1 and CDR2: LGHDT, YNNKEL (reference sequence). This CDR3 is built from 17 residues. Written as DNA, the CDR3 is TGTGCCAGCAGCCAAGAGATGGGACAGGGAGGTGATCAGCCCCAGCATTTT. Amino acid sequence: CASSQEMGQGGDQPQHF.

The chain uses TRBV19 and TRBJ1-2; 9 bases align to TRBD1. This CDR3 comprises 14 residues. Germline values: CDR1 LNHDA, CDR2 SQIVND (reference sequence). Germline trimming cut 7 bases from V and 3 bases from J; bases unmatched to any gene: 6. The CDR3 sequence: CASKGTGRYYGYTF. DNA for the CDR3: TGTGCCAGTAAGGGGACAGGGCGATACTATGGCTACACCTTC.

V and J are TRBV7-9 and TRBJ1-6; TRBD1 matches at 7 bases. After removal of 3 bases from V and 6 bases from J, the junction contained 5 bases not matched to a gene. CDR1 is SEHNR and CDR2 is FQNEAQ in the germline V gene (reference sequence). The CDR3 is 15 amino acids. The CDR3 coding sequence is TGTGCCAGCAGCTTTCCGGGACAGATTAATTCACCCCTCCACTTT. Protein: CASSFPGQINSPLHF.

The V and J genes are TRBV27 and TRBJ2-7; D is possibly TRBD1 (6 bases). This CDR3 is built from 13 residues. The V gene lost 9 bases and the J gene lost 2 bases, with 14 bases spanning the gap. Germline V gene lookup returns CDR1 MNHEY and CDR2 SMNVEV (reference sequence). The CDR3 reads CASSGSGAYEQYF. The CDR3 DNA reads as TGTGCCAGTTCAGGTTCAGGGGCCTACGAGCAGTACTTC.

V usage is TRBV6-5 and J usage is TRBJ2-4; D may be TRBD1 (5 bases). V dropped 7 bases and J dropped 2 bases, with 15 bases sitting between them. CDR3 size: 15 residues. Germline V CDR1 and CDR2: MNHEY, SVGAGI. The CDR3 reads CASTPRAETKNIQYF. The DNA for the CDR3 is TGTGCCAGCACTCCCAGGGCGGAAACCAAAAACATTCAGTACTTC.

This chain connects TRBV6-5 to TRBJ1-6; D call uncertain. This CDR3 comprises 16 residues. Trimming left V 0 bases short and J 3 bases short, with 9 bases between. Germline V gives CDR1 MNHEY, CDR2 SVGAGI. This CDR3 reads CASSYSAGSYNSPLHF. The CDR3 DNA reads as TGTGCCAGCAGTTACTCTGCGGGCAGCTATAATTCACCCCTCCACTTT.

The rearrangement uses TRBV6-2 or TRBV6-3 and TRBJ1-2; D not certain. V was shortened by 0 bases and J by 8 bases, with 7 bases between the two germline ends. The CDR3 spans 12 residues. Germline values: CDR1 MNHEY, CDR2 SVGEGT. DNA of the CDR3: TGTGCCAGCAGTTACTCGAACTTAGGCTACACCTTC. Translating gives CASSYSNLGYTF.

The CDR3 DNA follows: TGTGCCAGCAGCCTATTAGCGGGAGACTACGAGCAGTACTTC. Translation: CASSLLAGDYEQYF. The rearrangement links TRBV7-9 to TRBJ2-7, with 9 bases lining up with TRBD2. The trim removed 5 bases at V and 3 bases at J, leaving 5 bases unmatched. Germline assignment: CDR1 SEHNR and CDR2 FQNEAQ (reference sequence). The CDR3 has 14 amino acids.

V and J are TRBV6-2 or TRBV6-3 and TRBJ1-2, with unresolved D. Trimming pared 7 bases from V and 5 bases from J, leaving 17 bases between. This CDR3 has 14 residues. The germline gives CDR1 MNHEY, CDR2 SVGEGT. The CDR3 here is CASNPGAYQYGYTF. The CDR3 DNA reads TGTGCCAGCAACCCAGGAGCATATCAATATGGCTACACCTTC.

This chain links TRBV5-6 with TRBJ1-2, with 9 positions matching TRBD1. The junction had 5 bases not matched to a gene; V was cut back by 4 bases and J by 4 bases. The germline CDR1 and CDR2 sequences are SGHDT and YYEEEE. The CDR3 runs to 14 residues. The CDR3 DNA reads TGTGCCAGCAGCGGGGACAGGGTCCTCTATGGCTACACCTTC. Translating gives CASSGDRVLYGYTF.

This clone was seen a single time. DNA of the CDR3: TGCGCCAGCAGCGACGCCGGGACAACAGACGAGCAGTACTTC. Protein product: CASSDAGTTDEQYF. V is TRBV5-1 and J is TRBJ2-7; TRBD1 is a possible D gene (6 bases). The CDR3 consists of 14 residues. V was clipped by 4 bases and J by 5 bases, with 16 bases between them. The germline CDR1 and CDR2 sequences are SGHRS and YFSETQ. The full variable domain, its missing parts supplied by reference TRBV5-1 and TRBJ2-7, is KAGVTQTPRYLIKTRGQQVTLSCSPISGHRSVSWYQQTPGQGLQFLFEYFSETQRNKGNFPGRFSGRQFSNSRSEMNVSTLELGDSALYLCASSDAGTTDEQYFGPGTRLTVT.